This T cell receptor (beta chain) was sequenced during a study of OX40 agonist ivuxolimab in advanced cancers. In the study overall: Ivuxolimab was a fully human IgG2 agonistic monoclonal antibody targeting the costimulatory receptor OX40 (CD134). Intravenous ivuxolimab was administered to patients every 2 weeks at six dose levels: 0.01, 0.1, 0.3, 1.5, 3 and 10 mg/kg. Of the approximately 50 patients in dose escalation, about 20 had hepatocellular carcinoma, around 15 had melanoma, 9 had renal cell carcinoma and 9 had head and neck cancer. In the dose-escalation cohort, approximately 83% of patients were male, and the mean age was 60 years with a range of roughly 20 to 79. Prior anti-PD-1, anti-PD-L1 or anti-CTLA-4 therapy was permitted, and checkpoint inhibitors had been received by about 36% of dose-escalation patients. Three dose-escalation patients achieved partial responses, one with hepatocellular carcinoma and two with cutaneous melanoma. Peripheral TCRbeta sequencing was intended to test whether TCR sequence diversity was altered and clonal T-cell expansion was caused by ivuxolimab. The monotherapy dose-escalation portion (N ≈ 50 patients) of the phase I ivuxolimab trial is reported in the paper.

For sequencing of the TCRbeta CDR3 region, genomic DNA was extracted from the sorted cells. The immunoSEQ Assay was used for sequencing of TCRbeta CDR3 regions. Held by TCRdb, this immuneACCESS table contains in-frame sequences only and omits some clones. Under half of the omission traces to an unresolved V gene where checked; the cause of the rest is unknown. The table for this sample lists about 100,000 clones; 85% to 95% of them were counted only once. The ten most abundant clones make up around 0.61% of the sample. The germline V gene encodes CDR1 LNHDA and CDR2 SQIVND (reference sequence). From its cysteine to its phenylalanine, the CDR3 spans 14 amino acids. CDR3 DNA is the only sequence kept; it has 42 bases, read in frame from the first base. For this chain, trimming is 3 bases at the V end and 4 bases at the J end, and the number of junction bases without a gene match is 2. Broad study findings and their caveats: Low levels of normalized T-cell clonal expansion were also seen in some patients who did not respond. Clonal expansion of both CD4+ and CD8+ blood T cells was observed from baseline to week 6 at doses 0.1 to 3.0 mg/kg. In the 0.1-3.0 mg/kg groups, partial responders were among the patients with the lowest normalized peripheral clonal expansion, particularly in CD8+ T cells. The antigen specificity of the clonally expanded peripheral T cells was not determined. After ivuxolimab, expanded clones were on average more numerous among CD8+ T cells than among CD4+ T cells.

Comments on this clone: No antigen is known for it. Base qualities are not provided; no much larger clone lies one nucleotide away.

Patients with a history of autoimmune disease or receiving systemic immunosuppression were excluded from the trial. Peripheral blood for TCR sequencing was collected from all dose cohorts at baseline, on cycle 4 day 1, and on cycle 7 day 1. The samples were drawn from a first-in-human, open-label, multicenter phase I dose-escalation trial of ivuxolimab. Adults with locally advanced or metastatic melanoma, renal cell, hepatocellular, or head and neck squamous cell carcinoma were enrolled in the trial. CD4+ and CD8+ T cells were sorted separately from peripheral blood before TCR sequencing. The sequence links TRBV19 to TRBJ1-1, and TRBD1 matches 10 of the central bases. The origin of this receptor is an adult with an advanced solid tumor such as melanoma, head and neck, liver or kidney cancer. This material consisted of CD4+ or CD8+ T cells sorted from blood, taken in a trial of the OX40 agonist ivuxolimab. At the DNA level, the sequence is TGTGCCAGTAGTATCCGGGACAGGGGCACTGAAGCTTTCTTT. This gives the protein CASSIRDRGTEAFF.